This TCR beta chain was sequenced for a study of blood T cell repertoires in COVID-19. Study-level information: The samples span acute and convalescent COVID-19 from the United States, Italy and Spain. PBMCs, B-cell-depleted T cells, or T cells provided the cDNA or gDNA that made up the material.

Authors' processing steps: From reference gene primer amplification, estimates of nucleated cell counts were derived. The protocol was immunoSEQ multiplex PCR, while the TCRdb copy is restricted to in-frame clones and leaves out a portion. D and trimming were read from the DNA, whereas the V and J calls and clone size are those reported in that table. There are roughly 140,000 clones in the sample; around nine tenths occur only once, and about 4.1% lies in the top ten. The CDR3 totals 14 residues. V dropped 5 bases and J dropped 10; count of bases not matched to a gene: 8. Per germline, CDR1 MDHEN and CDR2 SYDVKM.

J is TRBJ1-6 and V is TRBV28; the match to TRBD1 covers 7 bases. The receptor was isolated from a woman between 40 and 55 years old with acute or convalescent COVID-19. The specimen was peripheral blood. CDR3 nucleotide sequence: TGTGCCAGCAGTCCGCGACAGGGACAGTCACCCCTCCACTTT. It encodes CASSPRQGQSPLHF.